The following is a T cell receptor beta chain sequence with its context. Participant-given clinical history determined each cohort assignment. Two negative PCRs, clearance, or symptom resolution had been documented for recovered Cohort 3 donors. The data are from a study of blood T cell repertoires in COVID-19. Sequenced by immunoSEQ multiplex PCR; TCRdb stores in-frame clones only, minus some. The profile covers 200,000 or so clones, with about four fifths appearing a single time and roughly 7% taken by the ten largest. This clonotype was obtained from a man aged 40-49 years who had recovered from COVID-19. The sample taken for sequencing was PBMCs or T cells enriched from blood (not recorded which).

CDR3 in DNA: TGTGCCAGCAGTGAACTAGCGGGGACCACAGATACGCAGTATTTT. Its translation: CASSELAGTTDTQYF. The V and J genes are TRBV6-4 and TRBJ2-3; 10 bases are shared with TRBD2. Looked up from germline, CDR1 is MRHNA and CDR2 is SNTAGT. The CDR3 has 15 residues. V was pared by 3 bases and J by 2 bases, with 2 bases of the junction left unmatched.